The 26 T cell receptor beta chains reported below all come from one sample, sequenced in a study of blood T cell repertoires in COVID-19. The assay was immunoSEQ multiplex PCR, and TCRdb's table has in-frame clones only and misses some. The sample carries around 280,000 clones, just under 90% recorded once. Sequencing used peripheral blood. The receptors stem from a woman between 25 and 40 years old with COVID-19, enrolled during active disease.

Turning to this clone: No conserved phenylalanine or tryptophan ends this CDR3, so it is likely a read error. It is unclear where the CDR3 begins or ends on the DNA, so no DNA is shown, and the CDR3 is as TCRdb lists it. The chain uses TRBV6-2 or TRBV6-3 and TRBJ2-4; TRBD1 is the table's D call and was not checked against the DNA. The germline CDR1 and CDR2 sequences are MNHEY and SVGEGT. Inclusive of both ends, the CDR3 amounts to 17 amino acids. CDR3 region: CAGSYSKGVWTGAIDTS.

Only one count was recorded for this clone. The rearrangement joins TRBV9 to TRBJ1-1, with 9 bases identical to TRBD1. CDR1 and CDR2 (germline): SGDLS, YYNGEE. Trimming removed 4 bases from V and 4 bases from J; junction bases left unmatched: 11. The CDR3 is made up of 16 amino acids. The CDR3 reads CASSPSRTGEGTEAFF. The CDR3 DNA is TGTGCCAGCAGCCCCAGCCGGACAGGGGAGGGCACTGAAGCTTTCTTT.

The V gene is TRBV4-1, the J gene TRBJ1-2; the D is unclear. This CDR3 is built from 13 residues. Trimming took off 1 base at V and 8 bases at J, with 11 bases between the two ends. The V gene's germline CDR1 is MGHRA and CDR2 YSYEKL. The CDR3 nucleotides are TGCGCCAGCAGCCAAGCCTCCGGAGGGGGCTACACCTTC. Translated, it gives CASSQASGGGYTF.

The J gene is TRBJ1-1, the V gene TRBV9; D uncertain. V gave up 4 bases and J gave up 0 bases, with 13 bases separating them. The CDR3 loop spans 15 amino acids. Germline V gene lookup returns CDR1 SGDLS and CDR2 YYNGEE. The CDR3 coding sequence is TGTGCCAGCAGCACCAGATCAGGTCTGAACACTGAAGCTTTCTTT. It translates to CASSTRSGLNTEAFF. Supplemented by reference TRBV9 and TRBJ1-1, the full variable domain reads DSGVTQTPKHLITATGQRVTLRCSPRSGDLSVYWYQQSLDQGLQFLIQYYNGEERAKGNILERFSAQQFPDLHSELNLSSLELGDSALYFCASSTRSGLNTEAFFGQGTRLTVV.

V usage is TRBV5-1 and J usage is TRBJ1-6; 8 nucleotides match TRBD1. The length of the CDR3 is 14 residues. The ends lost 5 bases at V and 8 bases at J; junction bases unmatched: 6. Germline CDR1 and CDR2: SGHRS and YFSETQ. The DNA for the CDR3 is TGCGCCAGCAGTCCGGGACAGGACTATTCACCCCTCCACTTT. This translates into CASSPGQDYSPLHF.

This chain joins TRBV5-1 and TRBJ2-3; the D gene is possibly TRBD2 (5 bases). The CDR3 consists of 14 residues. CDR1 SGHRS and CDR2 YFSETQ come from the germline V gene. V was cut by 4 bases and J by 4 bases, with 13 bases left in between. This CDR3 reads CASSGSSRADTQYF. The DNA of the CDR3 is TGCGCCAGCAGCGGGTCTTCGCGGGCAGATACGCAGTATTTT.

V gene TRBV7-2 combines with J gene TRBJ2-3, with 12 bases fitting TRBD2. V dropped 5 bases and J dropped 4; count of bases not matched to a gene: 10. CDR3 size: 17 residues. Germline V gene sequence: CDR1 SGHTA, CDR2 FQGNSA. Written as DNA, the CDR3 is TGTGCCAGCAGCACCCAGGCTAGCGGGGGGGCCGCAGATACGCAGTATTTT. Amino acids: CASSTQASGGAADTQYF. Full variable domain (outside the CDR3, taken from reference TRBV7-2 and TRBJ2-3): GAGVSQSPSNKVTEKGKDVELRCDPISGHTALYWYRQSLGQGLEFLIYFQGNSAPDKSGLPSDRFSAERTGGSVSTLTIQRTQQEDSAVYLCASSTQASGGAADTQYFGPGTRLTVL.

The chain couples TRBV7-2 to TRBJ1-2, with TRBD1 as a possible D gene (6 bases). Germline V gene lookup returns CDR1 SGHTA and CDR2 FQGNSA. V lost 7 bases and J lost 2, with 14 bases in between. The CDR3 contains 14 residues. The CDR3 loop is CASTPTGTNYGYTF. Written as DNA, the CDR3 is TGTGCCAGCACCCCGACAGGAACAAACTATGGCTACACCTTC.

The CDR3 here is CASRGTQETQYF. As DNA, the CDR3 is TGTGCCAGCAGGGGCACTCAAGAGACCCAGTACTTC. This chain links TRBV7-9 with TRBJ2-5; D uncertain. Trimming left V 6 bases short and J 2 bases short, with 7 bases between. The CDR3 extends over 12 amino acids. Germline loops: CDR1 SEHNR, CDR2 FQNEAQ (reference sequence).

The CDR3 coding sequence is TGTGCCAGCAGCTCCGTACAGGGGGCGGACACTGAAGCTTTCTTT. This sequence encodes CASSSVQGADTEAFF. The chain employs TRBV7-9 and TRBJ1-1; 9 bases fit TRBD1. J gave up 3 bases and V 4 bases, and 6 bases lay outside the gene matches. Germline V CDR1 and CDR2: SEHNR, FQNEAQ (reference sequence). This CDR3 contains 15 residues. Full variable domain (rest looked up from reference TRBV7-9 and TRBJ1-1): DTGVSQNPRHKITKRGQNVTFRCDPISEHNRLYWYRQTLGQGPEFLTYFQNEAQLEKSRLLSDRFSAERPKGSFSTLEIQRTEQGDSAMYLCASSSVQGADTEAFFGQGTRLTVV.

The chain is built from TRBV7-2 and TRBJ2-2; D possibly corresponds to TRBD2 (6 bases). The CDR3 loop spans 15 amino acids. V lost 1 base, J lost 5 bases, and 11 bases lay in between. The V gene's germline CDR1 is SGHTA and CDR2 FQGNSA. CDR3: CASSLVGRGTGELFF. In DNA, the CDR3 is TGTGCCAGCAGCTTAGTAGGGCGGGGAACCGGGGAGCTGTTTTTT.

This clone appeared a single time. V usage is TRBV28 and J usage is TRBJ1-5; unclear D gene. V lost 9 bases, J lost 5 bases, and 32 bases lay in between. The CDR3 consists of 19 residues. CDR1 is MDHEN and CDR2 is SYDVKM in the germline V gene. CDR3 in amino acids: CASRSAYGGQKRIDQPQHF. For the CDR3, the DNA is TGTGCCAGTAGATCAGCTTACGGAGGTCAGAAGAGAATCGATCAGCCCCAGCATTTT.

The V gene is TRBV9, the J gene TRBJ1-6, with no clear D. The CDR3 is 10 amino acids. Trimming left V 7 bases short and J 9 bases short, with 5 bases between. CDR1 and CDR2 from the germline V gene are SGDLS and YYNGEE. The CDR3 DNA is TGTGCCAGCCCTTGTTCACCCCTCCACTTT. It codes for CASPCSPLHF.

V usage is TRBV7-9 and J usage is TRBJ2-7; D unclear. The V end lost 5 bases, the J end lost 3 bases, and 11 bases lay between the germline ends. The CDR3 sequence is 13 residues long. From germline, CDR1 is SEHNR and CDR2 FQNEAQ (reference sequence). The CDR3 sequence is CASSPGPSYEQYF. CDR3 DNA sequence: TGTGCCAGCAGCCCAGGTCCAAGCTACGAGCAGTACTTC.

The chain has TRBV5-6 and TRBJ2-1; D possibly corresponds to TRBD2 (5 bases). Germline CDR1 and CDR2: SGHDT and YYEEEE. Trimming shortened V by 2 bases and J by 4 bases, and 7 bases separated the two germline ends. The CDR3 length is 13 residues. The CDR3 spells CASSFREYNEQFF. The CDR3 DNA is TGTGCCAGCAGCTTTAGGGAGTACAATGAGCAGTTCTTC.

This chain links TRBV7-2 with TRBJ1-2; 9 bases map to TRBD1. V lost 4 bases and J lost 9; bases outside the gene matches: 9. CDR3 length equals 14 residues. CDR1 is SGHTA, CDR2 FQGNSA, per germline. The DNA for the CDR3 is TGTGCCAGCAGCTCCCGGGACAGGGTCGGACGCTACACCTTC. Translating it yields CASSSRDRVGRYTF.

This clone appeared once. The chain is built from TRBV6-5 and TRBJ2-7; TRBD1 is a possible D gene (5 bases). The length of the CDR3 is 14 residues. CDR1 is MNHEY and CDR2 is SVGAGI in the germline V gene. V lost 9 bases and J 0 bases, leaving 15 bases between the germline ends. The CDR3 DNA is TGTGCCAGTAACTCGGCAGGGCACTCCTACGAGCAGTACTTC. It is translated as CASNSAGHSYEQYF.

The chain joins TRBV3-1 (or the pseudogene TRBV3-2) to TRBJ1-1, with TRBD1 matching 7 bases. Trimming removed 2 bases from V and 11 bases from J; junction bases left unmatched: 5. Germline V gives CDR1 LGHDT, CDR2 YNNKEL (reference sequence). This CDR3 has 12 amino acids. CDR3 in DNA: TGTGCCAGCAGCCAACTCAGACAGGGCGCTTTCTTT. This sequence encodes CASSQLRQGAFF.

The chain is built from TRBV7-9 and TRBJ1-2; TRBD1 matches 8 bases. CDR3 length: 16 amino acids. V lost 5 bases, J lost 2 bases, and 10 bases stayed unmatched. Germline values: CDR1 SEHNR, CDR2 FQNEAQ (reference sequence). This CDR3 is CASSPALRTGNYGYTF. The CDR3 DNA is TGTGCCAGCAGCCCAGCGTTAAGGACAGGGAACTATGGCTACACCTTC.

The rearrangement links TRBV28 to TRBJ2-3, with TRBD1 matching 9 bases. The CDR3 is 15 amino acids. In germline, CDR1 is MDHEN, CDR2 SYDVKM. The V and J ends lost 5 bases and 6 bases, in that order; junction bases with no gene match: 9. CDR3 residues: CASSRRDRDWDTQYF. The CDR3 DNA reads as TGTGCCAGCAGTCGCCGGGACAGGGACTGGGATACGCAGTATTTT.

The CDR3 sequence: CASSSRSRGPGETQYF. The CDR3 DNA is TGTGCCAGCAGTTCCCGGTCGCGGGGGCCAGGGGAGACCCAGTACTTC. J is TRBJ2-5 and V is TRBV27; possible D gene TRBD2, 7 bases. CDR3 length: 16 residues. In germline, CDR1 is MNHEY, CDR2 SMNVEV (reference sequence). With 4 bases removed from V and 5 bases from J, the gap between germline ends came to 20 bases.

This sequence joins TRBV7-8 and TRBJ2-1, with TRBD2 matching over 7 bases. The germline gives CDR1 SGHVS, CDR2 FQNEAQ. The CDR3 totals 15 residues. V dropped 5 bases and J dropped 0; count of bases not matched to a gene: 4. The CDR3 reads CASSRTSTSYNEQFF. The CDR3 DNA sequence: TGTGCCAGCAGCCGGACTAGTACCTCCTACAATGAGCAGTTCTTC.

CDR3 nucleotide sequence: TGTGCCAGCAGTTTGGCTGGGGGGTCCTATAATTCACCCCTCCACTTT. Its protein product is CASSLAGGSYNSPLHF. The rearrangement links TRBV28 to TRBJ1-6; possible D gene TRBD1, 5 bases. The germline V gene encodes CDR1 MDHEN and CDR2 SYDVKM. The CDR3 consists of 16 residues. The germline V and J ends were trimmed by 3 bases and 1 base, with 10 bases remaining between them.

The CDR3: CASSFSGQGSQPQHF. CDR3 DNA: TGCGCCAGCAGCTTCAGCGGACAGGGTTCACAGCCCCAGCATTTT. The genes are TRBV5-1 and TRBJ1-5, with 8 bases identical to TRBD1. Germline CDR1 reads SGHRS; CDR2 reads YFSETQ. V lost 2 bases and J lost 7; bases outside the gene matches: 8. The CDR3 loop spans 15 amino acids.

The genes are TRBV6-5 and TRBJ1-2; 8 bases fit TRBD1. Germline V gives CDR1 MNHEY, CDR2 SVGAGI. The V segment lost 11 bases and the J segment 6 bases; nucleotides outside the gene matches: 11. The CDR3 totals 13 residues. CDR3 loop: CASSRQGTNGYTF. CDR3 coding DNA: TGTGCCTCGTCGAGACAGGGGACTAATGGCTACACCTTC.

V usage is TRBV27 and J usage is TRBJ2-7; 8 bases line up with TRBD2. The trim removed 2 bases at V and 1 base at J, leaving 7 bases unmatched. Per germline, CDR1 MNHEY and CDR2 SMNVEV (reference sequence). The CDR3 length is 16 residues. CDR3: CASSLSLAGFSYEQYF. The CDR3, as DNA: TGTGCCAGCAGTTTAAGTCTAGCGGGTTTTTCCTACGAGCAGTACTTC.